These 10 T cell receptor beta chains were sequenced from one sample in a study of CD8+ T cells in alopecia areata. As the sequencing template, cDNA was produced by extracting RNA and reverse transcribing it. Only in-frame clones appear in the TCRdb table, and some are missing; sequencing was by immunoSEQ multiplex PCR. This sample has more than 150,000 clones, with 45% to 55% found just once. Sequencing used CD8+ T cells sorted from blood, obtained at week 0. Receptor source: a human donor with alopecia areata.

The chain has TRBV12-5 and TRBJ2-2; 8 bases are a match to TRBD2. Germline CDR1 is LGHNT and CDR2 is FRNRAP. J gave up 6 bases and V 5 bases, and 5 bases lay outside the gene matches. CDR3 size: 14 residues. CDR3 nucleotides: TGTGCTAGTGGTCTCCGAGCGGGGGCCGGGGAGCTGTTTTTT. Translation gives CASGLRAGAGELFF. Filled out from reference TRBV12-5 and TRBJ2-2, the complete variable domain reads DARVTQTPRHKVTEMGQEVTMRCQPILGHNTVFWYRQTMMQGLELLAYFRNRAPLDDSGMPKDRFSAEMPDATLATLKIQPSEPRDSAVYFCASGLRAGAGELFFGEGSRLTVL.

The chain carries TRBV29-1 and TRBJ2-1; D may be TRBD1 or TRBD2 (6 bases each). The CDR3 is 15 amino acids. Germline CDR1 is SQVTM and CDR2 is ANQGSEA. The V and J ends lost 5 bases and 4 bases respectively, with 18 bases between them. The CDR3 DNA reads TGCAGCGTTATCCTACGGGGGCCCCCTTACAATGAGCAGTTCTTC. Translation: CSVILRGPPYNEQFF.

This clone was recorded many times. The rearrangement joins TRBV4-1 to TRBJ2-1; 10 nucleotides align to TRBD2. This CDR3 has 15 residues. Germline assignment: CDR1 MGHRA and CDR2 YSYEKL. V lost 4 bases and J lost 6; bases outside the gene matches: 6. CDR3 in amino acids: CASSPKRGGGNEQFF. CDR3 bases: TGCGCCAGCAGCCCGAAGCGGGGGGGAGGCAATGAGCAGTTCTTC.

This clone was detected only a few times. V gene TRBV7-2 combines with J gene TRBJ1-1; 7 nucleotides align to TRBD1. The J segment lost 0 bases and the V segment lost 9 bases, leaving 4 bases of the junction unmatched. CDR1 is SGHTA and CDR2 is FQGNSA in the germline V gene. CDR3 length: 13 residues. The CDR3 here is CASIGTVNTEAFF. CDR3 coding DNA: TGTGCCAGTATCGGGACAGTGAACACTGAAGCTTTCTTT.

CDR3 sequence (DNA): TGTGCCACCAGCAGAGAGGGCCAGCTGAATCCGCACTATGGCTACACCTTC. Its translation: CATSREGQLNPHYGYTF. This chain links TRBV15 with TRBJ1-2; the D is unclear. The V and J ends lost 0 bases and 3 bases respectively, with 17 bases between them. The CDR3 has 17 residues. Germline V gene lookup returns CDR1 LNHNV and CDR2 YYDKDF (reference sequence). Using reference TRBV15 and TRBJ1-2 for the parts outside the CDR3, the full variable domain is DAMVIQNPRYQVTQFGKPVTLSCSQTLNHNVMYWYQQKSSQAPKLLFHYYDKDFNNEADTPDNFQSRRPNTSFCFLDIRSPGLGDTAMYLCATSREGQLNPHYGYTFGSGTRLTVV.

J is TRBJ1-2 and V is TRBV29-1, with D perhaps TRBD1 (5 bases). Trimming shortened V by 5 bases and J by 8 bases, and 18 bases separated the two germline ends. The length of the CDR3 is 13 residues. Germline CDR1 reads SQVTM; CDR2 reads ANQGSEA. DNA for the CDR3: TGCAGCGTTTCCCAAGAAGGAGGGGAAGGCTACACCTTC. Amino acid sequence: CSVSQEGGEGYTF.

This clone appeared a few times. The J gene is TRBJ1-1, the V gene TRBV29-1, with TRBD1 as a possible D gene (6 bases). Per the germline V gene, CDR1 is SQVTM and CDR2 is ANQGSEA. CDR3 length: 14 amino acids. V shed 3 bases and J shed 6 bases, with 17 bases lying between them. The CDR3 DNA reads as TGCAGCGTTGAGAGACTTACAGGGAGTCCTGAAGCTTTCTTT. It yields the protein CSVERLTGSPEAFF. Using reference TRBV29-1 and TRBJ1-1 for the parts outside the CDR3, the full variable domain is SAVISQKPSRDICQRGTSLTIQCQVDSQVTMMFWYRQQPGQSLTLIATANQGSEATYESGFVIDKFPISRPNLTFSTLTVSNMSPEDSSIYLCSVERLTGSPEAFFGQGTRLTVV.

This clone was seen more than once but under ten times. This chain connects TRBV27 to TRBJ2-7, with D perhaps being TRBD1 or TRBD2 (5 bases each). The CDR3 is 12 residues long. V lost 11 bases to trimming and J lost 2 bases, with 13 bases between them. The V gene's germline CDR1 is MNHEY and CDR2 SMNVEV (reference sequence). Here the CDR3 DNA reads TGTGCCGCAAGAGGGGACGCCTACGAGCAGTACTTC. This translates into CAARGDAYEQYF.

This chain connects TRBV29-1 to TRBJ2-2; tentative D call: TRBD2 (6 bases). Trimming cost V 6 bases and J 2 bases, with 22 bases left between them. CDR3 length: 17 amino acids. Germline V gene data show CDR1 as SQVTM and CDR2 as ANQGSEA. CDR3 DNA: TGCAGCGTAACGACCCCGGTGGGACTGGCAAACACCGGGGAGCTGTTTTTT. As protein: CSVTTPVGLANTGELFF.

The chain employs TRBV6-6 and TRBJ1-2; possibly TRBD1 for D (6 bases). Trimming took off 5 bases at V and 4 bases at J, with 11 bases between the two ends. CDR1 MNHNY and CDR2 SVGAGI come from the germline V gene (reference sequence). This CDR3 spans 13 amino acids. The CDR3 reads CASSADSLYGYTF. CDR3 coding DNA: TGTGCCAGCAGTGCGGACAGCCTCTATGGCTACACCTTC.